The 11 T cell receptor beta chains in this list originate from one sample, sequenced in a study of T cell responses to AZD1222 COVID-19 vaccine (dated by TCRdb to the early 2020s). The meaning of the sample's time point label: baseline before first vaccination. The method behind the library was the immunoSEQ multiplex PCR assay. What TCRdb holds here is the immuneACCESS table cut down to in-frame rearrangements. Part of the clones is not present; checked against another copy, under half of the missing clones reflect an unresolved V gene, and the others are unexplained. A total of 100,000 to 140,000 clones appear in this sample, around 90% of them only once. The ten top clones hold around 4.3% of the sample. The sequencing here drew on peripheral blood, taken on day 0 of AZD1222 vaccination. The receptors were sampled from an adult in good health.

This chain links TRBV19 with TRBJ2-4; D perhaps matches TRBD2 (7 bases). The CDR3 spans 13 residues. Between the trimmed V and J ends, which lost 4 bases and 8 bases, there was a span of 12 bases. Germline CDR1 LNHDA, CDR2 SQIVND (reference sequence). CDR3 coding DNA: TGTGCCAGTAGTACCGGAGGGGGGGACATTCAGTACTTC. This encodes CASSTGGGDIQYF.

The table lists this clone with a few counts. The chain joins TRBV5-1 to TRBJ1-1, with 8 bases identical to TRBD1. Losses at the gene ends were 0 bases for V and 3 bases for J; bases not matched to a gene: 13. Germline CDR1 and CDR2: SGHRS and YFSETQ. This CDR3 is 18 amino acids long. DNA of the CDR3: TGCGCCAGCAGCTTGGTGATACGGACAGGGAAGGCGGACACTGAAGCTTTCTTT. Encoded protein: CASSLVIRTGKADTEAFF.

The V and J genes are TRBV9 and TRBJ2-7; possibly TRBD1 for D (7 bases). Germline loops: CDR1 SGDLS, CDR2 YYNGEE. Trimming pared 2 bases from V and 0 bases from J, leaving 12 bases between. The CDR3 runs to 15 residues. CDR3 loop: CASSVAGGSSYEQYF. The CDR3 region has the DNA TGTGCCAGCAGCGTTGCAGGGGGGAGCTCCTACGAGCAGTACTTC. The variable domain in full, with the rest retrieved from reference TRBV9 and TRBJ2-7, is DSGVTQTPKHLITATGQRVTLRCSPRSGDLSVYWYQQSLDQGLQFLIQYYNGEERAKGNILERFSAQQFPDLHSELNLSSLELGDSALYFCASSVAGGSSYEQYFGPGTRLTVT.

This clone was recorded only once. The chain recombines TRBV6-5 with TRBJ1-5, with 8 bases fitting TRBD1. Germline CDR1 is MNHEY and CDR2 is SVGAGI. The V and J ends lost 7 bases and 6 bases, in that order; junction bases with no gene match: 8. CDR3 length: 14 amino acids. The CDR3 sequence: CASTLVQGGQPQHF. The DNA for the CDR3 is TGTGCCAGCACCCTTGTACAGGGGGGTCAGCCCCAGCATTTT.

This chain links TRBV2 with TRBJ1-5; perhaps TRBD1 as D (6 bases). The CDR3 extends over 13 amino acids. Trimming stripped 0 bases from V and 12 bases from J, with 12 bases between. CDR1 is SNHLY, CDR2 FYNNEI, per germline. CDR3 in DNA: TGTGCCAGCAGTGAAGCGAGAGGGGGAGTCCAGCATTTT. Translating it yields CASSEARGGVQHF.

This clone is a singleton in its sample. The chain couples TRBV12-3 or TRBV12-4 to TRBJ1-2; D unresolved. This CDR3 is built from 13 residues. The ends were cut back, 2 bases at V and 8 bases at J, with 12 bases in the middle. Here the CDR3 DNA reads TGTGCCAGCAGTTTAAAGGTCCTTATGGGCTACACCTTC. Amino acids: CASSLKVLMGYTF.

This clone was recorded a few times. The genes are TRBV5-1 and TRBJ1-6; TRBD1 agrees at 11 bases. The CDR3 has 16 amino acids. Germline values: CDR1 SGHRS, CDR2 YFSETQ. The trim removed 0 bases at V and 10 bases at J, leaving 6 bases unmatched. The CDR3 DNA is TGCGCCAGCAGCTTGGAGGCAGGGGACAGGGGGTCACCCCTCCACTTT. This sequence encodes CASSLEAGDRGSPLHF.

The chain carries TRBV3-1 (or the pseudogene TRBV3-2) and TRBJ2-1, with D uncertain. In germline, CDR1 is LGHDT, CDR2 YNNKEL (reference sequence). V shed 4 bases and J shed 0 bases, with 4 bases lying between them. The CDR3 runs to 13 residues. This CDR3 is CASSRSSYNEQFF. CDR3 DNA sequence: TGTGCCAGCAGCCGGAGCTCCTACAATGAGCAGTTCTTC.

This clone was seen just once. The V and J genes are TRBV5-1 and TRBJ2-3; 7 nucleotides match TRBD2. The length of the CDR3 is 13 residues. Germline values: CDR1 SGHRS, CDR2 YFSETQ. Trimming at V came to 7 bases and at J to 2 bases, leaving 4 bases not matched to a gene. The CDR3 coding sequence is TGCGCCAGCGGGGGGGGTTACACAGATACGCAGTATTTT. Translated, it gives CASGGGYTDTQYF.

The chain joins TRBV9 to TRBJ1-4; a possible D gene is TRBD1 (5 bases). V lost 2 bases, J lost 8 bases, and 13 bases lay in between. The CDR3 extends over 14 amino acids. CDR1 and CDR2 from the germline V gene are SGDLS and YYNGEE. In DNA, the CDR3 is TGTGCCAGCAGCGTCGGTCAGGGATCAGAAAAACTGTTTTTT. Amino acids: CASSVGQGSEKLFF.

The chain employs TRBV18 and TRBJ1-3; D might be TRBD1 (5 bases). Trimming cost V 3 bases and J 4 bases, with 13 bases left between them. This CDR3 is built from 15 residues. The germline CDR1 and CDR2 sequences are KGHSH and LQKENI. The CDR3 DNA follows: TGTGCCAGCTCACCCTCAGGGAGCCGGGGAAACACCATATATTTT. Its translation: CASSPSGSRGNTIYF.